This T cell receptor beta chain emerged from a study of Ad26.COV2.S vaccination and SARS-CoV-2 variants. As for the study in general: Of the COV1001 trial arms, the Ad26.COV2.S arm included the donor. Once, or twice with 56 days between doses, Ad26.COV2.S was given intramuscularly.

Treatment reported: 15 to 20 received Ad26.COV2.S at low or high dose, single or two shots; roughly five received placebo; per-sample allocation not given. Collection of the samples took place on day 63 after the first injection of vaccine or placebo. Cohort 1b enrolled adults aged 18-55 years in Boston. TCRdb keeps only in-frame clones here, not all; method: immunoSEQ multiplex PCR. The table records a few hundred thousand clones, about nine tenths of them present only once. The source of this sequence is a person aged 18-65 years who received the Ad26.COV2.S COVID-19 vaccine or a placebo. Source: peripheral blood, taken in a trial of Ad26.COV2.S vaccine versus placebo.

In nucleotides, the CDR3 is TGTGCCAGTAGTATCGGCTCCCCCGGGACTGAAGCTTTCTTT. This sequence encodes CASSIGSPGTEAFF. This rearrangement joins TRBV19 to TRBJ1-1, with D unresolved. Trimming stripped 3 bases from V and 5 bases from J, with 13 bases between. The CDR3 is 14 residues long. Germline values: CDR1 LNHDA, CDR2 SQIVND (reference sequence).